This TCR beta chain originates from a study of metastatic and nonmetastatic thyroid tumors. TCRdb re-clonotyped the PCR reads through MiXCR. The sample lists about 92,000 clones, about 16% occurring once. Every patient underwent thyroid surgery untreated. Germline CDR1 and CDR2: SGDLS and YYNGEE. V lost 0 bases and J 2 bases, leaving 15 bases between the germline ends. This CDR3 has 17 amino acids. The specimen was blood. The genes are TRBV9 and TRBJ2-1; D remains ambiguous. This receptor was identified in a female donor with papillary thyroid cancer or a benign thyroid nodule (not recorded which). Some clones in this sample may be carry-over from other donors' samples. CDR3 DNA sequence: TGTGCCAGCAGCGTAGCTTCAGGCAAGAGTACCTACAATGAGCAGTTCTTC. As protein: CASSVASGKSTYNEQFF.